The 13 T cell receptor beta chains given below trace back to one sample, sequenced in a study of human T cells and chemical hapten exposure. TCRdb itself ran the RACE reads through MiXCR, one entry per CDR3 protein. The repertoire has over 50,000 distinct CDR3 sequences, approximately 10% of them found once; the top ten carry less than 2%. Stated time point: patch test 1, 2 weeks after DPC sensitization. Treatment indicated: therapeutic diphenylcyclopropenone sensitization with weekly scalp DPC. Unfractionated whole blood was the source of the extracted total RNA. This sample comprised whole blood, obtained in connection with sensitization to the hapten diphenylcyclopropenone (DPC). Receptors originate from a woman aged 40-49 years with alopecia areata. Some clones in this sample may be carry-over from other donors' samples.

The table lists this clonotype with many counts. The chain has TRBV6-2 or TRBV6-3 and TRBJ1-5, with 7 bases fitting TRBD1. Unmatched junction bases numbered 6, after V lost 6 bases and J lost 7 bases. Germline V CDR1 and CDR2: MNHEY, SVGEGT. The CDR3 is 13 residues long. CDR3 DNA: TGTGCCAGCAGCGACAGGGAGGAGCAGCCCCAGCATTTT. This sequence encodes CASSDREEQPQHF.

In regard to this clonotype: One end of the junction fails to match germline, which may point to a read error. The J gene is TRBJ2-1, the V gene TRBV7-9, with 9 bases lining up with TRBD1. In germline, CDR1 is SEHNR, CDR2 FQNEAQ (reference sequence). This CDR3 is 16 amino acids long. As DNA, the CDR3 is TGTGCCGGCAGCCCCCGACAGGGGGATAGGTACAATGAGCAGTTCTTC. It codes for CAGSPRQGDRYNEQFF.

Remarks on this clonotype: A much larger clone lies one base from this, so it may be a read error. This chain connects TRBV24-1 to TRBJ2-1; 7 nucleotides agree with TRBD2. Germline V CDR1 and CDR2: KGHDR, SFDVKD. The CDR3 extends over 14 amino acids. The CDR3 sequence is CVTSGTHTYNEQFF. The CDR3 nucleotides are TGTGTCACCAGCGGGACCCACACCTACAATGAGCAGTTCTTC.

This clonotype was seen at least ten times. The genes are TRBV20-1 and TRBJ2-1, with a possible D match to TRBD1 (5 bases). The germline gives CDR1 DFQATT, CDR2 SNEGSKA (reference sequence). V lost 0 bases and J lost 10, with 13 bases in between. This CDR3 is 13 amino acids long. The CDR3 DNA sequence: TGCAGTGCTAGAGATCATCAGGGCAGGGAGCAGTTCTTC. Its translation: CSARDHQGREQFF.

The table lists this clonotype with a few counts. V is TRBV7-6 and J is TRBJ2-2; TRBD2 aligns across 7 bases. V gave up 2 bases and J gave up 7 bases; unmatched junction bases: 4. This CDR3 has 14 amino acids. CDR1 is SGHVS, CDR2 FNYEAQ, per germline. CDR3 amino acids: CASSLSTGGGELFF. CDR3 DNA sequence: TGTGCCAGCAGCTTATCTACGGGGGGCGGGGAGCTGTTTTTT.

This clonotype was picked up many times. The genes are TRBV18 and TRBJ2-5, with D maybe TRBD1 (6 bases). Per germline, CDR1 KGHSH and CDR2 LQKENI. The CDR3 has 16 residues. V was trimmed by 3 bases and J by 4 bases, leaving 18 bases between them. The CDR3 sequence is CASSPPLLQGTETQYF. The CDR3 DNA is TGTGCCAGCTCACCTCCCCTCTTGCAGGGGACAGAGACCCAGTACTTC.

This clonotype showed up many times. This chain uses TRBV4-3 with TRBJ1-2; unclear D gene. In germline, CDR1 is LGHNA, CDR2 YSLEER. This CDR3 comprises 13 residues. The V gene lost 0 bases and the J gene lost 7 bases, with 9 bases spanning the gap. CDR3 loop: CASSQEPRTGYTF. The CDR3 DNA reads as TGCGCCAGCAGCCAAGAACCGAGGACTGGCTACACCTTC.

This clonotype was seen more than once but under ten times. The chain has TRBV10-3 and TRBJ1-4; weak D call: TRBD1 (6 bases). The CDR3 runs 14 residues. V lost 6 bases to trimming and J lost 6 bases, with 14 bases between them. The germline V gene has CDR1 ENHRY and CDR2 SYGVKD. The CDR3 is CAIRAGALDEKLFF. The CDR3 DNA reads TGTGCCATCAGGGCAGGGGCGTTGGATGAAAAACTGTTTTTT.

The chain recombines TRBV14 with TRBJ2-6, with D possibly called TRBD1 or TRBD2 (5 bases each). Trimming removed 4 bases at V and 3 bases at J, with 10 bases between. Germline V gene sequence: CDR1 SGHDN, CDR2 FVKESK. The CDR3 consists of 15 residues. The CDR3 protein is CASSPLGVGANVLTF. As DNA, the CDR3 is TGTGCCAGCAGCCCCCTGGGGGTTGGGGCCAACGTCCTGACTTTC.

The J gene is TRBJ1-5, the V gene TRBV2; D unresolved. Germline V lookup: CDR1 SNHLY, CDR2 FYNNEI. There are 14 residues in the CDR3. V shed 4 bases and J shed 0 bases, with 7 bases lying between them. CDR3 protein: CASSGRNSNQPQHF. The CDR3 bases are TGTGCCAGCAGTGGGCGGAATAGCAATCAGCCCCAGCATTTT.

This clonotype appeared many times. This chain uses TRBV10-3 with TRBJ2-2, with TRBD1 matching over 8 bases. Per germline, CDR1 ENHRY and CDR2 SYGVKD. The J segment lost 4 bases and the V segment lost 7 bases, leaving 8 bases of the junction unmatched. The CDR3 is 15 residues long. For the CDR3, the DNA is TGTGCCATCACTCGGACAGGGTCCTCCACCGGGGAGCTGTTTTTT. Translating it yields CAITRTGSSTGELFF.

The chain recombines TRBV20-1 with TRBJ1-2; D is possibly TRBD1 (5 bases). Trimming cost V 0 bases and J 0 bases, with 14 bases left between them. CDR3 length: 16 residues. Germline lookup yields CDR1 DFQATT and CDR2 SNEGSKA (reference sequence). CDR3 DNA sequence: TGCAGTGCTAGAGATGGGATTACAGGACCTAACTATGGCTACACCTTC. This translates into CSARDGITGPNYGYTF.

Details on this clonotype: This may stem from a read error, because a much larger clone lies one nucleotide away. The V call is TRBV20-1, the J call TRBJ2-1; the D is unclear. The CDR3 totals 11 residues. V gave up 6 bases and J gave up 6 bases, with 9 bases separating them. Germline CDR1 reads DFQATT; CDR2 reads SNEGSKA (reference sequence). This chain's CDR3 is CSACNLNEQFF. As DNA, the CDR3 is TGCAGTGCGTGCAACCTCAATGAGCAGTTCTTC.